This T cell receptor beta chain was identified during a study of blood T cell repertoires in COVID-19 (dated by TCRdb to about 2020). Context from the whole study: The collaborator samples originated in the United States, Italy and Spain and spanned the acute and convalescent phases of COVID-19. The samples were drawn from the first 160 participants of the ongoing ImmuneRACE study and from roughly 1,300 subjects provided by 6 global collaborators. The repertoires were released in a freely available public database intended as a resource for research on the immune response to SARS-CoV-2. Subjects who had been exposed to COVID-19, were actively infected with it, or had recovered from it provided the deeply sampled blood TCRbeta repertoires that made up the dataset. Sample metadata almost always included a de-identified subject ID, COVID-19 status, age in years and sex. The prospective study material was composed of cDNA or gDNA derived from T cells, B-cell-depleted T cells, or PBMCs. Where HLA class I and class II types were available, the types were taken from metadata supplied by the sample provider, not from assay-based typing.

At one collaborating source in Seattle, patients were enrolled during active infection and were followed longitudinally through the course of disease. Collaborating institutions collected whole blood in K2EDTA tubes following their own protocols. For TCRbeta analysis, collaborators shipped samples in one of three forms: frozen whole blood, isolated PBMCs, or DNA extracted from either of those sample types. A note on this clone: Which antigen it targets is not known. Per-base quality was not reported, and no clone a single base away is much larger than it.

V is reduced by 5 bases and J by 2 bases, leaving a spacing of 15 bases between them. For CDR1 and CDR2, the germline V gene (reference sequence) lists SEHNR and FQNEAQ. The CDR3 has 16 amino acids, counting the end cysteine and phenylalanine. The DNA shown is the 48-base CDR3, in frame from base 1. Results and caveats for the whole study, not just this receptor: The amount of clinical and demographic metadata varied by source and participant and was provided uncurated.

The immunoSEQ Assay, a bias-controlled multiplex PCR, was used to amplify TCRbeta CDR3 regions from genomic DNA. The paper's processing steps were these. The number of nucleated cells in each sample was estimated from the amplification of reference gene primers within the assay. To quantify the absolute abundance of each unique TCRbeta CDR3 rearrangement, sequence reads were collapsed and filtered. For each sample, productive Simpson clonality was calculated by taking the square root of Simpson's diversity index across productive rearrangements. In TCRdb, the immuneACCESS table is reduced to in-frame sequences with V and J assigned. These tables do not hold every clone; where another copy was compared, an unresolved V gene accounts for under half, and the others remain unexplained. That table gives V, J and clone size, and the DNA gave D and trimming. The sample yields about 87,000 clones; 90% were counted once. The top ten constitute about 6.3% of the sample.

The TCR originated in a man aged 18 to 29 with COVID-19, enrolled during active disease. Rearrangement joined TRBV7-9 to TRBJ2-2; possibly the D gene is TRBD1, per 5 matching bases. The sequencing input was peripheral blood. The CDR3 in this case is CASSGQWGVNTGELFF. The bases are TGTGCCAGCAGCGGCCAATGGGGCGTTAACACCGGGGAGCTGTTTTTT.